This T cell receptor (beta chain) was recorded in a study of beta chain features in type 1 diabetes. Study-level findings and limits: The naive, central memory and Treg TCRB repertoires of patients appeared to be more similar to one another than those of healthy donors. Among patients with Type 1 diabetes, TCRB CDR3s were moderately but significantly shorter in every one of the four CD4+ subsets. A cDNA-based sequencing approach could over-represent cells with high TCR expression. Patients with type 1 diabetes carried fewer insertions and had more deletions at their VDJ junctions.

In this sample, this clone turned up a few times. Its specificity is not known. Trimming at V came to 2 bases and at J to 4 bases, leaving 8 bases not matched to a gene. Germline assignment: CDR1 KGHSH and CDR2 LQKENI. The CDR3 spans 16 residues. CD45RO/CCR7/CD25/CD127/CD95/CD27 sorting isolated CD4+ naive, central memory, regulatory and stem cell-like memory cells. Investigators reverse transcribed all isolated RNA, so they sequenced expressed TCRB transcripts. TCRdb's copy holds only in-frame clones and misses some; the assay was immunoSEQ multiplex PCR. The sample includes about 370,000 clones, 9.5% to 10% of them seen just once.

This receptor was taken from a man younger than 45 with type 1 diabetes. The chain carries TRBV18 and TRBJ2-1; the match to TRBD1 covers 7 bases. Sequences were obtained from central memory CD4+ T cells from blood. DNA for the CDR3: TGTGCCAGCTCACCAGAGCTAGGGGGCCTTTACAATGAGCAGTTCTTC. This codes for CASSPELGGLYNEQFF. Supplemented by reference TRBV18 and TRBJ2-1, the full variable domain reads NAGVMQNPRHLVRRRGQEARLRCSPMKGHSHVYWYRQLPEEGLKFMVYLQKENIIDESGMPKERFSAEFPKEGPSILRIQQVVRGDSAAYFCASSPELGGLYNEQFFGPGTRLTVL.